This TCR beta chain was documented in a study of shared clonotypes between healthy human individuals. The method was immunoSEQ multiplex PCR; TCRdb's version includes in-frame clones alone and lacks a portion of them. The table lists approximately 2,000,000 clones, less than 95% of them singletons. Germline assignment: CDR1 MGHRA and CDR2 YSYEKL. The CDR3 totals 17 residues. The J segment lost 3 bases and the V segment lost 4 bases, leaving 12 bases of the junction unmatched. The source material was naive CD4+ T cells from PBMCs. Subset here: CD45RA+ positively selected. The clonotype was recovered from a man in his late teens or twenties in good health. Some clones in this sample may be carry-over from other donors' samples. The gene calls are TRBV4-1 and TRBJ1-5; 7 bases match TRBD1. The CDR3 reads CASSPTWGDRDNQPQHF. The CDR3 DNA sequence: TGCGCCAGCAGCCCAACGTGGGGGGACAGAGACAATCAGCCCCAGCATTTT.